Sequencing of this T cell receptor (beta chain) was carried out in a study of T cells in Graves' hyperthyroidism and ophthalmopathy. Amplified TCR beta CDR3 regions derived from RNA transcripts. HTBI primers drove first-round RT-PCR of the TCR CDR3. TCRdb re-analysed the multiplex PCR reads in MiXCR, keeping a single row per CDR3 protein. The repertoire has under 350,000 distinct CDR3 sequences, over 15% of them found once; the top ten carry roughly 53%. With V trimmed by 4 bases and J by 5 bases, 4 bases remained unmatched. The CDR3 sequence is 14 residues long. Germline V gives CDR1 MDHEN, CDR2 SYDVKM.

The rearrangement joins TRBV28 to TRBJ1-5, with 8 bases matching TRBD1. The TCR comes from a woman aged 55-75 years with Graves' ophthalmopathy. Sequences were obtained from blood. This CDR3 reads CASSWSRGHQPQHF. Written as DNA, the CDR3 is TGTGCCAGCAGTTGGAGCAGGGGGCATCAGCCCCAGCATTTT.